This TCR beta chain was captured in a study of blood T cell repertoires in COVID-19. Study details: Samples of COVID-19 (acute and convalescent) were obtained from the United States, Italy and Spain.

This CDR3 has 14 amino acids. Germline V gene data show CDR1 as MNHEY and CDR2 as SMNVEV (reference sequence). V shed 5 bases and J shed 4 bases, with 12 bases lying between them. Generated by immunoSEQ multiplex PCR, the TCRdb table keeps only in-frame clones and is missing some. The data contain fewer than 250,000 clones, nearly 90% of them seen just once; the ten biggest clones take up over 12%. The sequencing input was PBMCs or T cells enriched from blood (not recorded which). The receptor was derived from a man in his thirties or forties who had been exposed to COVID-19. The chain combines TRBV27 with TRBJ1-5; D might be TRBD1 (5 bases). The CDR3 nucleotides read TGTGCCAGCAGTGTAGGAGGGGTTAATCAGCCCCAGCATTTT. Translation: CASSVGGVNQPQHF.